The 23 T cell receptor beta chains presented below share a single source sample, sequenced in a study of OX40 agonist ivuxolimab in advanced cancers. TCRdb keeps only in-frame clones here, not all; method: immunoSEQ multiplex PCR. The table includes under 100,000 clones, approximately 84% detected once. Sequencing used CD4+ or CD8+ T cells sorted from blood, obtained in a trial of the OX40 agonist ivuxolimab. These receptor sequences come from an adult with an advanced solid tumor such as melanoma, head and neck, liver or kidney cancer.

This clone was found a few times. The V gene is TRBV5-1, the J gene TRBJ2-1; 8 bases fit TRBD1. The CDR3 length is 16 residues. The trim removed 4 bases at V and 5 bases at J, leaving 11 bases unmatched. The germline gives CDR1 SGHRS, CDR2 YFSETQ. DNA for the CDR3: TGCGCCAGCAGCCGGCGACAGGGGCTGGTGGACAATGAGCAGTTCTTC. This codes for CASSRRQGLVDNEQFF.

About this clone itself: A read error is likely here: a far larger clone is one base away. This CDR3 is also generated by other DNA sequences in the sample. The chain recombines TRBV11-2 with TRBJ2-7, with D possibly TRBD1 on 5 matching bases. CDR1 is SGHAT and CDR2 is FQNNGV in the germline V gene. The CDR3 is 15 residues long. Trimming took 5 bases from V and 2 from J, leaving 16 bases between them. In DNA form, the CDR3 reads TGTGCCAGCAGCCAAGCAACAGGTGGGGCCTACGAGCAGTACTTC. Translation gives CASSQATGGAYEQYF.

The genes are TRBV4-1 and TRBJ2-2; TRBD1 aligns across 10 bases. The ends lost 5 bases at V and 5 bases at J; junction bases unmatched: 5. Germline-derived CDR1 and CDR2 are MGHRA and YSYEKL. The CDR3 has 15 residues. As DNA, the CDR3 is TGCGCCAGCAGCACCGGGACAGGGGTAACCGGGGAGCTGTTTTTT. Its protein product is CASSTGTGVTGELFF.

The rearrangement links TRBV12-5 to TRBJ2-3; 8 bases line up with TRBD2. In germline, CDR1 is LGHNT, CDR2 FRNRAP. The CDR3 loop spans 14 amino acids. V lost 6 bases, J lost 4 bases, and 6 bases stayed unmatched. This chain's CDR3 is CASGLSTSADTQYF. DNA of the CDR3: TGTGCTAGTGGCCTTTCGACTAGCGCAGATACGCAGTATTTT.

This clone came up once. The chain combines TRBV5-4 with TRBJ2-7; a possible D gene is TRBD2 (6 bases). The CDR3 is 12 residues long. The germline V and J ends were trimmed by 4 bases and 2 bases, with 7 bases remaining between them. Germline loops: CDR1 SGHNT, CDR2 YYREEE (reference sequence). The CDR3 DNA sequence: TGTGCCAGCAGCGGCGGGACCTACGAGCAGTACTTC. This encodes CASSGGTYEQYF.

CDR3 in amino acids: CASSSILAGGMNEQFF. The DNA of the CDR3 is TGCGCCAGCAGCTCCATACTAGCGGGAGGGATGAATGAGCAGTTCTTC. J is TRBJ2-1 and V is TRBV4-3, with TRBD2 matching 13 bases. Germline loops: CDR1 LGHNA, CDR2 YSLEER. The CDR3 extends over 16 amino acids. V was pared by 5 bases and J by 7 bases, with 8 bases of the junction left unmatched.

The V call is TRBV6-5, the J call TRBJ1-2; D possibly corresponds to TRBD1 (5 bases). Germline CDR1 reads MNHEY; CDR2 reads SVGAGI. V lost 2 bases and J 10 bases, leaving 14 bases between the germline ends. The CDR3 has 13 residues. The CDR3 loop reads CASSYPGTGDYTF. Here the CDR3 DNA reads TGTGCCAGCAGTTACCCGGGAACGGGGGACTACACCTTC.

This clone was seen a few times. This chain uses TRBV2 with TRBJ2-7; D is unclear. Per germline, CDR1 SNHLY and CDR2 FYNNEI. With 7 bases removed from V and 6 bases from J, the gap between germline ends came to 19 bases. The CDR3 is made up of 14 amino acids. The chain's CDR3 is CASKGIGLKGEQYF. The CDR3 coding sequence is TGTGCCAGCAAGGGAATTGGGCTCAAGGGCGAGCAGTACTTC.

DNA for the CDR3: TGTGCCAGCAAAAGGCCTAGCGGGGTGGGCGAGCAGTACTTC. It yields the protein CASKRPSGVGEQYF. The rearrangement joins TRBV2 to TRBJ2-7; TRBD2 matches at 9 bases. This CDR3 has 14 residues. Losses at the gene ends were 7 bases for V and 6 bases for J; bases not matched to a gene: 10. Germline CDR1 reads SNHLY; CDR2 reads FYNNEI.

Within the sample, this clone is medium-sized. This chain joins TRBV4-2 and TRBJ2-2, with a tentative D call TRBD1 (5 bases). V gave up 3 bases and J gave up 5 bases, with 7 bases separating them. CDR3 length: 13 residues. The germline V gene has CDR1 LGHNA and CDR2 YNFKEQ. This CDR3 is CASSQTETGELFF. DNA for the CDR3: TGTGCCAGCAGCCAGACAGAAACCGGGGAGCTGTTTTTT.

The chain couples TRBV11-2 to TRBJ2-3, with D possibly being TRBD2 (5 bases). V was trimmed by 5 bases and J by 8 bases, leaving 20 bases between them. Per germline, CDR1 SGHAT and CDR2 FQNNGV. The CDR3 contains 15 residues. CDR3 residues: CASSDPSGGLGTQYF. As DNA, the CDR3 is TGTGCCAGCAGCGATCCGTCTGGAGGTCTGGGTACGCAGTATTTT. The variable domain in full, completed from reference TRBV11-2 and TRBJ2-3, reads EAGVAQSPRYKIIEKRQSVAFWCNPISGHATLYWYQQILGQGPKLLIQFQNNGVVDDSQLPKDRFSAERLKGVDSTLKIQPAKLEDSAVYLCASSDPSGGLGTQYFGPGTRLTVL.

The rearrangement uses TRBV19 and TRBJ2-5; TRBD2 matches at 10 bases. After removal of 5 bases from V and 4 bases from J, the junction contained 10 bases not matched to a gene. The CDR3 totals 16 residues. Germline V gene sequence: CDR1 LNHDA, CDR2 SQIVND (reference sequence). The chain's CDR3 is CASSHKRGGSLETQYF. The CDR3 DNA is TGTGCCAGTAGTCACAAGCGGGGGGGGAGTTTAGAGACCCAGTACTTC.

This clone was picked up a small number of times. The rearrangement uses TRBV7-2 and TRBJ1-2; 7 positions match TRBD1. V lost 2 bases and J lost 3; bases outside the gene matches: 6. CDR3 size: 15 residues. Germline V gives CDR1 SGHTA, CDR2 FQGNSA. The CDR3 region has the DNA TGTGCCAGCAGCTTAAGACAGGGAGGGTACTATGGCTACACCTTC. Protein product: CASSLRQGGYYGYTF.

The chain uses TRBV30 and TRBJ2-3, with D possibly TRBD2 on 6 matching bases. Germline CDR1 is GTSNPN and CDR2 is SVGIG (reference sequence). This CDR3 is 12 amino acids long. Trimming removed 2 bases from V and 4 bases from J, with 7 bases in between. The CDR3 region has the DNA TGTGCCTGGAGTCCGGGGGCAGATACGCAGTATTTT. Its translation: CAWSPGADTQYF. The full variable domain, completed using reference TRBV30 and TRBJ2-3, is SQTIHQWPATLVQPVGSPLSLECTVEGTSNPNLYWYRQAAGRGLQLLFYSVGIGQISSEVPQNLSASRPQDRQFILSSKKLLLSDSGFYLCAWSPGADTQYFGPGTRLTVL.

The chain has TRBV10-1 and TRBJ2-5; TRBD1 or TRBD2 may be the D gene (7 bases each). The germline V and J ends were trimmed by 6 bases and 0 bases, with 14 bases remaining between them. The CDR3 extends over 15 amino acids. CDR1 is WNHNN, CDR2 SYGVQD, per germline (reference sequence). CDR3 nucleotide sequence: TGCGCCAGCAGCAGCGGGACAGCCAACCAAGAGACCCAGTACTTC. The encoded protein is CASSSGTANQETQYF.

The chain links TRBV5-1 to TRBJ2-7, with TRBD1 matching over 9 bases. CDR1 is SGHRS, CDR2 YFSETQ, per germline. V dropped 4 bases and J dropped 2; count of bases not matched to a gene: 10. This CDR3 spans 16 amino acids. The CDR3 nucleotides are TGCGCCAGCAGCGATCTAGCCGGGACAGGGCCCTACGAGCAGTACTTC. Translating it yields CASSDLAGTGPYEQYF.

The V and J genes are TRBV7-3 and TRBJ2-3, with 9 bases that match TRBD2. The CDR3 sequence is 16 residues long. Germline V lookup: CDR1 SGHTA, CDR2 FQGTGA. V lost 2 bases to trimming and J lost 5 bases; unmatched junction nucleotides: 8. The CDR3 is CASSLSAGGGKDTQYF. Written as DNA, the CDR3 is TGTGCCAGCAGCTTATCAGCGGGAGGAGGGAAAGATACGCAGTATTTT.

V gene TRBV19 combines with J gene TRBJ1-6, with D tentatively TRBD1 (6 bases). CDR1 LNHDA and CDR2 SQIVND come from the germline V gene (reference sequence). The CDR3 sequence is 16 residues long. V was cut by 6 bases and J by 0 bases, with 12 bases left in between. The CDR3 reads CASRTGSGSYNSPLHF. CDR3 sequence (DNA): TGTGCCAGTAGAACAGGGTCCGGCTCCTATAATTCACCCCTCCACTTT.

V and J are TRBV30 and TRBJ2-7, with TRBD2 matching over 7 bases. The CDR3 is made up of 13 amino acids. From germline, CDR1 is GTSNPN and CDR2 SVGIG (reference sequence). V shed 3 bases and J 2 bases; nucleotides not matched to a gene: 4. The CDR3 reads CAWSSGEAYEQYF. The CDR3 nucleotides are TGTGCCTGGAGCAGCGGGGAAGCCTACGAGCAGTACTTC.

The rearrangement uses TRBV7-9 and TRBJ2-3, with D maybe TRBD1 (7 bases). Germline V CDR1 and CDR2: SEHNR, FQNEAQ (reference sequence). V was clipped by 0 bases and J by 7 bases, with 14 bases between them. CDR3 length: 15 amino acids. This CDR3 reads CASSLAQGEANTQYF. CDR3 nucleotides: TGTGCCAGCAGCTTAGCCCAGGGGGAGGCAAATACGCAGTATTTT.

This sequence joins TRBV6-6 and TRBJ1-1; D gene uncertain. Trimming took off 4 bases at V and 3 bases at J, with 9 bases between the two ends. The V gene's germline CDR1 is MNHNY and CDR2 SVGAGI (reference sequence). The CDR3 extends over 13 amino acids. The DNA of the CDR3 is TGTGCCAGCAGTTCTGACGGGGACACTGAAGCTTTCTTT. Its protein is CASSSDGDTEAFF.

This clone is a singleton in its sample. This rearrangement joins TRBV15 to TRBJ2-5; D remains unclear. CDR1 and CDR2 from the germline V gene are LNHNV and YYDKDF (reference sequence). The length of the CDR3 is 13 residues. The V end lost 0 bases, the J end lost 9 bases, and 11 bases lay between the germline ends. The CDR3 coding sequence is TGTGCCACCAGCAGAGATCTTTCAGGACCCCAGTACTTC. Translating gives CATSRDLSGPQYF. The full variable domain, its missing parts supplied by reference TRBV15 and TRBJ2-5, is DAMVIQNPRYQVTQFGKPVTLSCSQTLNHNVMYWYQQKSSQAPKLLFHYYDKDFNNEADTPDNFQSRRPNTSFCFLDIRSPGLGDTAMYLCATSRDLSGPQYFGPGTRLLVL.

The CDR3 DNA follows: TGCGCCAGCAGCTTAGATTTAAGCGGAGGTACTGAAGCTTTCTTT. Protein: CASSLDLSGGTEAFF. This chain connects TRBV5-1 to TRBJ1-1; D ambiguous. In germline, CDR1 is SGHRS, CDR2 YFSETQ. Trimming took off 2 bases at V and 5 bases at J, with 16 bases between the two ends. CDR3 length: 15 amino acids.